The T cell receptor beta chain under discussion was sequenced for a study of blood T cells in healthy people across ages. Study results and caveats: Reliance upon unsorted PBMCs precluded definitive naive versus antigen-experienced comparison.

As regards this clonotype: Its matching antigen is unknown. Sequence at one end of the junction differs from germline and may be a read error.

From germline, CDR1 is SQVTM and CDR2 ANQGSEA. The CDR3 length is 14 residues. A sample-barcoded 5' primer and a J-beta primer mix were used in a second PCR of about 7 to 12 cycles. Each cDNA was tagged by a template-switch adaptor containing 12 random nucleotides. MiXCR, applied by TCRdb to the 5' RACE reads, yields one record per CDR3 protein. The sample has 800,000 to 1,000,000 distinct CDR3 sequences, around 48% seen once. The TCR sequence derives from a man aged 25 to 40 in good health. The V and J genes are TRBV29-1 and TRBJ1-2; unclear D gene. Sequenced sample: blood. CDR3 in DNA: TGCAGCGTTGAGCCGGACGGCACTAACTATGGCTGCACCTTC. Protein product: CSVEPDGTNYGCTF.